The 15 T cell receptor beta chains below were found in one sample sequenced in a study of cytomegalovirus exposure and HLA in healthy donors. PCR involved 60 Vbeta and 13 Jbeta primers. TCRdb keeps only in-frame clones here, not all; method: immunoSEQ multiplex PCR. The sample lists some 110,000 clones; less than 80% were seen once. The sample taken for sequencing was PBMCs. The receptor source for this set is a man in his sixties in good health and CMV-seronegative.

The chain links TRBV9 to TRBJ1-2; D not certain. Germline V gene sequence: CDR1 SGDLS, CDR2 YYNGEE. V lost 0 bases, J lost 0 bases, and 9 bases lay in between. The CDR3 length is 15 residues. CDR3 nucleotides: TGTGCCAGCAGCGTAGGCAGGAACGCTAACTATGGCTACACCTTC. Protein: CASSVGRNANYGYTF. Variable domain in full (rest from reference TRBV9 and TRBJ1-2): DSGVTQTPKHLITATGQRVTLRCSPRSGDLSVYWYQQSLDQGLQFLIQYYNGEERAKGNILERFSAQQFPDLHSELNLSSLELGDSALYFCASSVGRNANYGYTFGSGTRLTVV.

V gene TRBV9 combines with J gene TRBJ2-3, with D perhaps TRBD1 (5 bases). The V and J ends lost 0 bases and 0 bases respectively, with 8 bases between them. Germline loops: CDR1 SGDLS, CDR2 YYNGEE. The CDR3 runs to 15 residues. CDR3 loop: CASSVEGSSTDTQYF. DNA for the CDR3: TGTGCCAGCAGCGTAGAGGGGTCCAGCACAGATACGCAGTATTTT.

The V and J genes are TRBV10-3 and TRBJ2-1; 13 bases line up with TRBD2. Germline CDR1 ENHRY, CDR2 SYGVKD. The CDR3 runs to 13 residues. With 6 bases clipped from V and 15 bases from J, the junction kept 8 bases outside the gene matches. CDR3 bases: TGTGCCATCAGCGGGACTAGCGGGGCCCGGGGGTTCTTC. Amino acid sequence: CAISGTSGARGFF.

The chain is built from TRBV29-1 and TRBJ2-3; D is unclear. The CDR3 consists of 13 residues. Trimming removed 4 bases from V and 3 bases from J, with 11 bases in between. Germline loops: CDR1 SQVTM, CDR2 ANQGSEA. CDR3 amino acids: CSVGSRATDTQYF. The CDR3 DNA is TGCAGCGTTGGATCTAGAGCAACAGATACGCAGTATTTT.

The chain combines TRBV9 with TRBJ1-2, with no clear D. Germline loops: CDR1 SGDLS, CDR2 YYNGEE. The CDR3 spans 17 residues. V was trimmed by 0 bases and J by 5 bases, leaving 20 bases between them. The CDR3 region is CASSVGSNTKGPYGYTF. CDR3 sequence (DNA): TGTGCCAGCAGCGTAGGGAGCAACACAAAAGGCCCTTATGGCTACACCTTC. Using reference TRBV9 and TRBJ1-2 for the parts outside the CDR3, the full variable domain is DSGVTQTPKHLITATGQRVTLRCSPRSGDLSVYWYQQSLDQGLQFLIQYYNGEERAKGNILERFSAQQFPDLHSELNLSSLELGDSALYFCASSVGSNTKGPYGYTFGSGTRLTVV.

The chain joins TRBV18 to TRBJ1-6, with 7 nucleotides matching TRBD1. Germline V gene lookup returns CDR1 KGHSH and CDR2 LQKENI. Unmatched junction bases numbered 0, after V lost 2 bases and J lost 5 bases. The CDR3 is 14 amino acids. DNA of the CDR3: TGTGCCAGCTCACCAGGACAGGATAATTCACCCCTCCACTTT. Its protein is CASSPGQDNSPLHF.

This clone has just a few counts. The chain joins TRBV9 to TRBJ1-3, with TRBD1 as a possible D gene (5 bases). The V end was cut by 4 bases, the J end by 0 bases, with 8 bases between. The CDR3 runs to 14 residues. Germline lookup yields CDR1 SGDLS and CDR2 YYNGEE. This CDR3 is CASSPGFSGNTIYF. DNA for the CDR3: TGTGCCAGCAGCCCAGGGTTCTCTGGAAACACCATATATTTT.

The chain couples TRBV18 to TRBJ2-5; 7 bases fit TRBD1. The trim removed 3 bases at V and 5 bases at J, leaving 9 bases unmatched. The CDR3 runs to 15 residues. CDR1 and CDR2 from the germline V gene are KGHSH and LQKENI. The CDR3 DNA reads TGTGCCAGCTCACCCCTCCAGGGACAGCCGGAGACCCAGTACTTC. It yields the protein CASSPLQGQPETQYF.

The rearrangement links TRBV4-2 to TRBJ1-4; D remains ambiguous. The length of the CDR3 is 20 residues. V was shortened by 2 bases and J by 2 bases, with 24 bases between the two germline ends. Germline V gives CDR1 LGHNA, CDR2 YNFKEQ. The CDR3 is CASSQRPADSSRWTNEKLFF. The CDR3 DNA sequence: TGTGCCAGCAGCCAACGCCCAGCGGACTCTTCTAGATGGACTAATGAAAAACTGTTTTTT.

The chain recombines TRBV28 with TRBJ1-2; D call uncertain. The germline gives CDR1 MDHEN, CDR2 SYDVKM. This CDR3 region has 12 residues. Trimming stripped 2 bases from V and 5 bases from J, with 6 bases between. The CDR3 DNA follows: TGTGCCAGCAGTTTAGCGGTGTATGGCTACACCTTC. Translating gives CASSLAVYGYTF.

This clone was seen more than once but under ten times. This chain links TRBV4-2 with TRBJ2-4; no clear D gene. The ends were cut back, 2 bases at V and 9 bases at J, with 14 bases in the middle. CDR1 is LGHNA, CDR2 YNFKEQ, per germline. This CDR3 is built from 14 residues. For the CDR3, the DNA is TGTGCCAGCAGCCAAAACCAAGCCGGTAGCATTCAGTACTTC. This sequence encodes CASSQNQAGSIQYF.

CDR3 amino acids: CASSKRPGQENANTGELFF. The CDR3 nucleotides read TGTGCCAGTAGTAAAAGACCGGGACAGGAGAACGCGAACACCGGGGAGCTGTTTTTT. The rearrangement links TRBV19 to TRBJ2-2, with 8 nucleotides matching TRBD1. The V gene end was trimmed by 4 bases and the J gene end by 0 bases; junction bases not matched to a gene: 13. The CDR3 covers 19 residues. Germline V lookup: CDR1 LNHDA, CDR2 SQIVND (reference sequence).

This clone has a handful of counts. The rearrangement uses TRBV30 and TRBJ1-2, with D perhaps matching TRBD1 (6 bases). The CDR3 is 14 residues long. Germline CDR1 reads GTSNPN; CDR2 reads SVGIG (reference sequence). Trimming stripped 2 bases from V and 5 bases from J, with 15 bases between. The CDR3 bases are TGTGCCTGGAGTTCCGGGGGGCAGTCGTATGGCTACACCTTC. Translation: CAWSSGGQSYGYTF.

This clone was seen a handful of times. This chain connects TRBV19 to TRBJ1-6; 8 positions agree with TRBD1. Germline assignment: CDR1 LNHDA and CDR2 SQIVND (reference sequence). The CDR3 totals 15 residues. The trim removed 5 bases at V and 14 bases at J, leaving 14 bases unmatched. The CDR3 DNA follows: TGTGCCAGTAGTGAGTTCGCGGCAGGGGGCAGATCCCTCCACTTT. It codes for CASSEFAAGGRSLHF.

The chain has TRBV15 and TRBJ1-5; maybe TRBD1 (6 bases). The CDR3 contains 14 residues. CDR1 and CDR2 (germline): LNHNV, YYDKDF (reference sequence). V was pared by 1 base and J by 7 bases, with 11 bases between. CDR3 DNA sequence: TGTGCCACCAGCAGAGTCAGGGGCGACCAGCCCCAGCATTTT. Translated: CATSRVRGDQPQHF. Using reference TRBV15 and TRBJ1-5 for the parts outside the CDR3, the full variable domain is DAMVIQNPRYQVTQFGKPVTLSCSQTLNHNVMYWYQQKSSQAPKLLFHYYDKDFNNEADTPDNFQSRRPNTSFCFLDIRSPGLGDTAMYLCATSRVRGDQPQHFGDGTRLSIL.